These 8 T cell receptor beta chains were all obtained from the same sample, sequenced in a study of blood T cell repertoires in COVID-19 (dated by TCRdb to the early 2020s). The library was generated by the immunoSEQ multiplex PCR assay. As stored in TCRdb, this immuneACCESS dataset retains in-frame rearrangements with V and J assigned. A fraction of the clones does not appear; measured against another copy, unresolved V genes explain less than half of the discrepancy, and the remainder lacks a known reason. Within this sample are approximately 220,000 clones, with about 90% of them counted one time only. In total, the top ten clones hold 1.2% of the sample. The sequenced sample was PBMCs or T cells enriched from blood (not recorded which). The receptors originated from a man aged 30 to 39 who had recovered from COVID-19.

This clone came up a few times. The chain recombines TRBV9 with TRBJ2-7; 7 bases are a match to TRBD2. Germline V gene lookup returns CDR1 SGDLS and CDR2 YYNGEE. V gave up 1 base and J gave up 7 bases; unmatched junction bases: 11. The CDR3 length is 15 residues. DNA of the CDR3: TGTGCCAGCAGCGTAAGCGGGGATGCGAGAGAGGAGCAGTACTTC. Its protein product is CASSVSGDAREEQYF. The entire variable domain, with the rest obtained from reference TRBV9 and TRBJ2-7, is as follows: DSGVTQTPKHLITATGQRVTLRCSPRSGDLSVYWYQQSLDQGLQFLIQYYNGEERAKGNILERFSAQQFPDLHSELNLSSLELGDSALYFCASSVSGDAREEQYFGPGTRLTVT.

Written as DNA, the CDR3 is TGCAGCACCACAACAGGGCCTGGAAACACCATATATTTT. Protein: CSTTTGPGNTIYF. The chain uses TRBV29-1 and TRBJ1-3, with TRBD1 as a possible D gene (6 bases). The CDR3 length is 13 residues. Germline V gene lookup returns CDR1 SQVTM and CDR2 ANQGSEA. Trimming took 8 bases from V and 2 from J, leaving 13 bases between them.

V usage is TRBV24-1 and J usage is TRBJ2-5; 7 bases are shared with TRBD2. The CDR3 runs to 17 residues. Germline CDR1 reads KGHDR; CDR2 reads SFDVKD. J was trimmed by 3 bases and V by 1 base; bases with no gene match: 10. CDR3 sequence (DNA): TGTGCCACCAGTGATTTTGTCCGGCCTAGCGGAAAAGAGACCCAGTACTTC. Its translation: CATSDFVRPSGKETQYF.

The rearrangement links TRBV19 to TRBJ2-6; TRBD2 might be the D (6 bases). Germline CDR1 is LNHDA and CDR2 is SQIVND (reference sequence). Trimming took 6 bases from V and 0 from J, leaving 12 bases between them. The CDR3 totals 16 residues. Here the CDR3 reads CASSLWDFSGANVLTF. The CDR3 bases are TGTGCCAGTAGCCTCTGGGACTTCTCTGGGGCCAACGTCCTGACTTTC.

The J gene is TRBJ1-4, the V gene TRBV7-6; 8 bases fit TRBD1. Germline V gene lookup returns CDR1 SGHVS and CDR2 FNYEAQ. V shed 6 bases and J 0 bases; nucleotides not matched to a gene: 0. The CDR3 is 14 residues long. The DNA of the CDR3 is TGTGCCAGCAGACAGGGGGCAACTAATGAAAAACTGTTTTTT. It translates to CASRQGATNEKLFF.

J is TRBJ2-7 and V is TRBV6-5; 14 nucleotides match TRBD2. The germline gives CDR1 MNHEY, CDR2 SVGAGI. V lost 0 bases and J lost 7; bases outside the gene matches: 5. The CDR3 has 16 amino acids. CDR3 nucleotides: TGTGCCAGCAGTTACTCCCCGGGACTAGCGGGAGAAGAGCAGTACTTC. Translated: CASSYSPGLAGEEQYF.

The CDR3 DNA reads TGTGCCAGCATGGAGAGTTACGGCTACACCTTC. The encoded protein is CASMESYGYTF. V and J are TRBV6-5 and TRBJ1-2; D not certain. This CDR3 spans 11 amino acids. Germline loops: CDR1 MNHEY, CDR2 SVGAGI. With 7 bases removed from V and 8 bases from J, the gap between germline ends came to 11 bases.

This rearrangement joins TRBV24-1 to TRBJ1-3; D may be TRBD1 (5 bases). Germline CDR1 KGHDR, CDR2 SFDVKD. V was shortened by 3 bases and J by 0 bases, with 11 bases between the two germline ends. There are 16 residues in the CDR3. The CDR3 here is CATSDVQALSGNTIYF. The CDR3 DNA is TGTGCCACCAGTGATGTACAGGCACTCTCTGGAAACACCATATATTTT.